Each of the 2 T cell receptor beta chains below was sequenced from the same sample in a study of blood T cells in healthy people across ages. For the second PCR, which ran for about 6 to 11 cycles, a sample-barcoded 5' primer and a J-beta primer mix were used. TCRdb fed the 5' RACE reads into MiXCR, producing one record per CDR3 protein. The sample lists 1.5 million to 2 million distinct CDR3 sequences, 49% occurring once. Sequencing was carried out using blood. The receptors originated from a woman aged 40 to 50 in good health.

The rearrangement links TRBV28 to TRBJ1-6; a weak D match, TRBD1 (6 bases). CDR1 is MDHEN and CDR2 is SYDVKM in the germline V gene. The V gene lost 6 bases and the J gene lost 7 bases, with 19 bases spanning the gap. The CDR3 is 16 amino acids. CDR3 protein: CASRMDIQGLNSPLHF. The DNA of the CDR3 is TGTGCCAGCAGGATGGACATACAGGGTTTGAATTCACCCCTCCACTTT. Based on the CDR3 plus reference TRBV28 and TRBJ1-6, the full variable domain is DVKVTQSSRYLVKRTGEKVFLECVQDMDHENMFWYRQDPGLGLRLIYFSYDVKMKEKGDIPEGYSVSREKKERFSLILESASTNQTSMYLCASRMDIQGLNSPLHFGNGTRLTVT.

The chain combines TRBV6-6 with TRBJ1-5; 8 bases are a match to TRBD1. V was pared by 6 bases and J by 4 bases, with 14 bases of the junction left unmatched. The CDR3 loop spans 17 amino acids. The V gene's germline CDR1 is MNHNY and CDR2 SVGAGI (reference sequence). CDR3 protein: CASRPDMTGASNQPQHF. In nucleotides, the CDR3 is TGTGCCAGCAGACCCGACATGACAGGGGCGTCTAATCAGCCCCAGCATTTT.